This TCR beta chain was sequenced in a study of long-term antiretroviral therapy in people with HIV. At survey level, the immunoSEQ assay was run in its v3.0 version. Repertoires were generated with immunoSEQ multiplex PCR, while TCRdb's copy carries only in-frame clones and drops some. The sample comprises about 20,000 clones, approximately 83% of which are singletons, and approximately 9.3% rests with the top ten. The germline V and J ends were trimmed by 7 bases and 0 bases, with 22 bases remaining between them. The germline gives CDR1 ENHRY, CDR2 SYGVKD. The CDR3 runs 18 residues. Samples held about 0.85-11 million cryopreserved PBMC before DNA extraction.

Specimen: unsorted PBMCs, collected 0.5 years before starting antiretroviral therapy. This TCR came from a man between 18 and 35 years old with HIV. V and J are TRBV10-3 and TRBJ1-3; the D gene is possibly TRBD1 (5 bases). The CDR3 spells CAIKGGLVGRFSGNTIYF. For the CDR3, the DNA is TGTGCCATCAAGGGAGGGCTAGTGGGGCGCTTCTCTGGAAACACCATATATTTT.